This entry describes one TCR beta chain. Its antigen remains unidentified. In the source study's methods: Because ImmunoSEQ provided only junction sequences with no quality scores, the filtering differed. The assay was immunoSEQ multiplex PCR, and TCRdb's table has in-frame clones only and misses some. D and trimming come from the DNA, and the V and J calls and clone size come from that table. Of about 2.1 million clones listed, 85% to 95% are singletons. Terminally differentiated effector memory CD45RA+ cells were left out of the naive CD8 fraction, which was CD45RO-negative and positively selected for CCR7. Recent acute infections and vaccinations were absent in the healthy HIV-negative adult donors. The data were taken from a study of shared clonotypes between healthy human individuals. Broader study findings: Rarefaction revealed incomplete sorted-subset sequencing despite large depth.

This CDR3 spans 11 amino acids. Germline loops: CDR1 MNHEY, CDR2 SVGAGI. V was clipped by 8 bases and J by 0 bases, with 2 bases between them. Source material: naive CD8+ T cells from PBMCs. This sequence originates from a man younger than 35 in good health. Some clones in this sample may be carry-over from other donors' samples. The V call is TRBV6-5, the J call TRBJ1-3, with unresolved D. CDR3 in DNA: TGTGCCAGCCGCTCTGGAAACACCATATATTTT. Amino acids: CASRSGNTIYF.